This is a list of T cell receptor beta chains from one sample in a study of T cell responses to AZD1222 COVID-19 vaccine. Sequenced by immunoSEQ multiplex PCR; TCRdb stores in-frame clones only, minus some. The sample holds about 140,000 clones, roughly nine tenths seen once. The material sequenced was peripheral blood, taken 28 days after the second AZD1222 dose. The receptors derive from an adult who received the AZD1222 COVID-19 vaccine. Each CDR3 is given with its conserved first and last residue. A D gene is named only where the DNA matches it firmly. Size values are once, few and many counts, or a class for expanded clones, and some rows have none.

once TRBJ1-5 TRBV19 - CASSIRRDDQPQHF TGTGCCAGTAGTATACGCAGGGACGATCAGCCCCAGCATTTT
- TRBJ2-2 TRBV5-4 TRBD2 CASSLASGRMSGELFF TGTGCCAGCAGCTTGGCTAGCGGGAGGATGTCCGGGGAGCTGTTTTTT
- TRBJ1-3 TRBV2 - CASSEMRGSGNTIYF TGTGCCAGCAGTGAAATGAGGGGTTCCGGAAACACCATATATTTT
few TRBJ1-2 TRBV24-1 TRBD1 CATSGTGTGVGYTF TGTGCCACCAGTGGCACCGGGACAGGGGTTGGCTACACCTTC
- TRBJ2-7 TRBV11-2 TRBD1 CASSFRTGGNYEQYF TGTGCCAGCAGCTTTCGGACAGGGGGCAACTACGAGCAGTACTTC
- TRBJ1-6 TRBV28 - CASSSGTKNSPLHF TGTGCCAGCAGTTCGGGGACGAAAAATTCACCCCTCCACTTT
- TRBJ2-7 TRBV12-5 TRBD1 CASGSTGQGYEQYF TGTGCTAGTGGTTCCACGGGACAGGGCTACGAGCAGTACTTC
- TRBJ2-3 TRBV5-6 TRBD2 CASSLEREMTDTQYF TGTGCCAGCAGCTTGGAGCGGGAGATGACAGATACGCAGTATTTT
- TRBJ2-6 TRBV7-9 - CASSSPLRTAFSGANVLTF TGTGCCAGCAGCTCCCCCTTACGGACAGCTTTCTCTGGGGCCAACGTCCTGACTTTC
- TRBJ1-1 TRBV4-2 TRBD1 CASSRGTGGKAFF TGTGCCAGCAGCCGCGGGACAGGGGGGAAAGCTTTCTTT
- TRBJ1-1 TRBV5-8 - CASRPPGQGGKKDTEAFF TGTGCCAGCAGACCACCGGGCCAAGGAGGGAAGAAGGACACTGAAGCTTTCTTT
- TRBJ1-6 TRBV6-5 TRBD1 CASSYLQGGSPLHF TGTGCCAGCAGTTACTTACAGGGGGGTTCACCCCTCCACTTT
- TRBJ1-5 TRBV19 TRBD1 CASSKIRGGPNQPQHF TGTGCCAGTAGTAAAATAAGAGGGGGCCCAAATCAGCCCCAGCATTTT
- TRBJ1-1 TRBV7-6 - CASTRAPQGNTEAFF TGTGCCAGCACCAGAGCCCCACAGGGGAACACTGAAGCTTTCTTT
- TRBJ2-1 TRBV6-4 - CASSPYDGQHKSQFF TGTGCCAGCAGTCCGTACGACGGCCAGCATAAATCGCAGTTCTTC
- TRBJ1-2 TRBV4-1 - CASSQATNANYGYTF TGCGCCAGCAGCCAAGCGACAAACGCAAACTATGGCTACACCTTC
few TRBJ1-6 TRBV3-1/TRBV3-2 - CASSRVRGSPLHF TGTGCCAGCAGTAGGGTTCGGGGATCACCCCTCCACTTT
once TRBJ1-5 TRBV5-6 - CASSLRGNNQPQHF TGTGCCAGCAGCTTGCGGGGAAATAATCAGCCCCAGCATTTT
- TRBJ1-6 TRBV18 - CASSPPGGPPGNSPLHF TGTGCCAGCTCACCTCCCGGGGGCCCTCCCGGAAATTCACCCCTCCACTTT
- TRBJ1-1 TRBV28 - CASSFSNRPNTEAFF TGTGCCAGCAGTTTTTCCAACAGACCCAACACTGAAGCTTTCTTT
- TRBJ1-5 TRBV28 - CASSLNIRGNQPQHF TGTGCCAGCAGTTTAAATATAAGGGGGAATCAGCCCCAGCATTTT
once TRBJ1-1 TRBV19 - CASSGGGGTEAFF TGTGCCAGTAGTGGGGGCGGGGGCACTGAAGCTTTCTTT
medium-sized TRBJ1-1 TRBV2 - CASISDGSMNTEAFF TGTGCCAGCATTTCTGACGGAAGCATGAACACTGAAGCTTTCTTT
once TRBJ1-2 TRBV5-4 - CASSLPPTGYTF TGTGCCAGCAGCTTGCCCCCCACCGGCTACACCTTC
- TRBJ1-3 TRBV9 TRBD1 CASSGQGSSGNTIYF TGTGCCAGCAGCGGACAGGGTAGCTCTGGAAACACCATATATTTT
- TRBJ1-4 TRBV7-2 - CASSPKFDSNNEKLFF TGTGCCAGCAGCCCCAAATTCGACAGCAATAATGAAAAACTGTTTTTT
- TRBJ2-7 TRBV7-8 - CASSSDPTTGEQYF TGTGCCAGCAGCTCGGACCCCACGACGGGAGAGCAGTACTTC
- TRBJ1-1 TRBV19 - CASSIGAGRFRDDTEAFF TGTGCCAGTAGTATAGGGGCAGGGAGGTTTCGTGATGACACTGAAGCTTTCTTT
- TRBJ1-2 TRBV24-1 - CATSDQHADGYTF TGTGCCACCAGTGATCAGCACGCGGATGGCTACACCTTC
once TRBJ2-3 TRBV7-9 TRBD2 CASSLGLATDTQYF TGTGCCAGCAGTTTAGGACTAGCTACAGATACGCAGTATTTT
- TRBJ1-5 TRBV3-1/TRBV3-2 - CASSPWGGLDNQPQHF TGTGCCAGCAGCCCCTGGGGAGGGCTTGACAATCAGCCCCAGCATTTT
once TRBJ1-6 TRBV5-8 - CASSQHTGPNRPLHF TGTGCCAGCAGCCAGCATACAGGGCCCAACCGCCCCCTCCACTTT
- TRBJ1-2 TRBV29-1 - CSVVEGRVYGYTF TGCAGCGTTGTGGAGGGAAGAGTCTATGGCTACACCTTC
- TRBJ2-5 TRBV1 - CTSSQAGLAGGPEETQYF TGCACCAGCAGCCAGGCCGGACTAGCGGGGGGGCCGGAGGAGACCCAGTACTTC
- TRBJ1-6 TRBV5-1 TRBD1 CASSPELQGSSYNSPLHF TGCGCCAGCAGCCCAGAATTACAGGGGAGCTCCTATAATTCACCCCTCCACTTT
- TRBJ2-1 TRBV2 - CASSEVGGVSYNEQFF TGTGCCAGCAGTGAAGTTGGGGGAGTTTCCTACAATGAGCAGTTCTTC
once TRBJ1-4 TRBV25-1 TRBD1 CASETGSNEKLFF TGTGCCAGCGAGACAGGGTCGAACGAAAAACTGTTTTTT
once TRBJ2-5 TRBV11-3 TRBD1 CASSSGTGGRETQYF TGTGCCAGCAGCTCCGGGACAGGGGGCCGAGAGACCCAGTACTTC
- TRBJ1-6 TRBV10-3 TRBD1 CAISDPQGRNSPLHF TGTGCCATCAGTGATCCACAGGGGAGGAATTCACCCCTCCACTTT
once TRBJ1-2 TRBV18 - CASSPGTYGYTF TGTGCCAGCTCACCAGGGACTTATGGCTACACCTTC
- TRBJ2-7 TRBV6-5 - CASSRTGNLYEQYF TGTGCCAGCAGTCGGACTGGAAACCTCTACGAGCAGTACTTC
- TRBJ2-5 TRBV7-3 - CASSPRIGETQYF TGTGCCAGCAGCCCCCGGATTGGGGAGACCCAGTACTTC
- TRBJ1-5 TRBV28 TRBD1 CASSRDRTLNQPQHF TGTGCCAGCAGTAGGGACAGGACCCTCAATCAGCCCCAGCATTTT
- TRBJ1-5 TRBV27 - CASSLRRDTRTYSNQPQHF TGTGCCAGCAGTTTACGGAGGGACACCCGAACGTATAGCAATCAGCCCCAGCATTTT
- TRBJ2-1 TRBV6-5 - CASTRAGEQFF TGTGCCAGCACCCGAGCAGGGGAGCAGTTCTTC
- TRBJ2-3 TRBV5-1 - CASSYSVGLTDTQYF TGCGCCAGCAGCTACTCCGTAGGTCTCACAGATACGCAGTATTTT
- TRBJ1-1 TRBV28 - CASSVVTGRENTEAFF TGTGCCAGCAGTGTCGTCACAGGGCGTGAGAACACTGAAGCTTTCTTT
- TRBJ1-1 TRBV3-1/TRBV3-2 TRBD1 CASSRGQVTNTEAFF TGTGCCAGCAGCCGGGGACAGGTCACGAACACTGAAGCTTTCTTT
- TRBJ1-2 TRBV6-5 - CASSFSGLVNYGYTF TGTGCCAGCAGTTTTTCGGGGCTGGTTAACTATGGCTACACCTTC
- TRBJ2-7 TRBV6-5 TRBD1 CASRTPGQGYVQYF TGTGCCAGCAGGACTCCGGGACAGGGATATGTGCAGTACTTC
- TRBJ1-1 TRBV7-2 - CASSLVGSRWGTEAFF TGTGCCAGCAGCTTAGTGGGAAGTAGGTGGGGCACTGAAGCTTTCTTT
- TRBJ1-1 TRBV19 - CASSIGSRYTEAFF TGTGCCAGTAGTATAGGGTCGAGGTACACTGAAGCTTTCTTT
- TRBJ1-2 TRBV19 - CASKGQANYGYTF TGTGCCAGTAAGGGACAAGCTAACTATGGCTACACCTTC
- TRBJ2-1 TRBV7-7 TRBD2 CASSVTSGSPYNEQFF TGTGCCAGCAGCGTCACTAGCGGGAGTCCCTACAATGAGCAGTTCTTC
- TRBJ1-1 TRBV11-2 TRBD1 CASSRSGTGNTEAFF TGTGCCAGCAGCCGGTCCGGGACAGGGAACACTGAAGCTTTCTTT
- TRBJ1-2 TRBV29-1 - CSVGAVLTLYGYTF TGCAGCGTTGGGGCGGTTCTAACCCTCTATGGCTACACCTTC
- TRBJ2-2 TRBV28 - CASSFESQSPGELFF TGTGCCAGCAGTTTTGAGAGTCAGTCGCCCGGGGAGCTGTTTTTT
- TRBJ1-5 TRBV27 - CASSFHNQPQHF TGTGCCAGCAGTTTTCATAATCAGCCCCAGCATTTT
- TRBJ1-1 TRBV19 TRBD1 CASSISAGGYTEAFF TGTGCCAGTAGTATATCGGCAGGGGGTTACACTGAAGCTTTCTTT